This TCR beta chain was retrieved from a study of cytomegalovirus exposure and HLA in healthy donors. Study at large: Genetic ancestry analysis placed approximately 80% of the 398 donors that were genotyped in the Caucasian-associated cluster.

Germline V gene lookup returns CDR1 LNHDA and CDR2 SQIVND (reference sequence). The CDR3 has 15 amino acids. Deletions cut 1 base from V and 0 bases from J, with 7 bases between. This clone was observed once. Its antigen is not known. Points from the study as a whole: Sequencing had likely introduced a cluster of highly shared sequence variants as an artifact. Rarity characterized most TCR sequences, yet some public TCRs appeared in many donors. An analysis was carried out later, and it reportedly showed fewer N-insertions in an Asian-associated ancestry cluster than the 666-donor mean.

Vbeta (60) and Jbeta (13) primers were used in the PCR. TCRdb's copy holds only in-frame clones and misses some; the assay was immunoSEQ multiplex PCR. Of roughly 120,000 clones detected, roughly 80% appear once; the ten largest clones hold roughly 2.5%. The chain recombines TRBV19 with TRBJ1-5; possible D gene TRBD1, 5 bases. The TCR sequence derives from a man aged 25 to 40 in good health and CMV-seronegative. Sequencing input: PBMCs. CDR3 DNA sequence: TGTGCCAGTAGTATAGCAAGGGGTAGCAATCAGCCCCAGCATTTT. Translation: CASSIARGSNQPQHF.